This TCR beta chain was observed in a study of CD8+ T cells in alopecia areata. Study-level information: Treated patients received oral tofacitinib, 5 to 10 mg twice daily. Whole-study results and caveats: Many expanded lesional clones stayed in scalp and blood while on tofacitinib.

For this clone: Its antigen is as yet unknown.

With 3 bases clipped from V and 6 bases from J, the junction kept 9 bases outside the gene matches. The CDR3 spans 16 residues. In germline, CDR1 is SGDLS, CDR2 YYNGEE. Treatment meaning: oral pan-JAK inhibitor, 5-10 mg twice daily. Following extraction, RNA underwent reverse transcription to cDNA, which served as the sequencing template. Data came from immunoSEQ multiplex PCR; TCRdb stores just in-frame clones and leaves some out. The table has 100,000 to 150,000 clones, 60% to 65% seen once. The sequencing here drew on CD4+ T cells sorted from blood, taken at week 4, from a patient treated with tofacitinib. J is TRBJ2-1 and V is TRBV9; TRBD2 matches at 10 bases. The source is a human donor with alopecia areata. The CDR3 spells CASSEAGGLGTNEQFF. In DNA form, the CDR3 reads TGTGCCAGCAGCGAAGCGGGAGGGTTGGGGACCAATGAGCAGTTCTTC.